This passage covers 6 T cell receptor beta chains from one sample sequenced in a study of T cells after yellow fever vaccination. TCRdb re-called the 5' RACE reads with MiXCR, one entry per CDR3 protein. The repertoire includes about 170,000 distinct CDR3 sequences, about 6% of them detected once, and less than 3.5% sits in the top ten. Sequences were derived from CD4+ T cells sorted from PBMCs, sampled on the day of the first yellow fever vaccination. The source is a man aged 18 to 30 who received the YFV17D yellow fever vaccine.

Only a few counts were recorded for this clonotype. The genes are TRBV5-1 and TRBJ2-7, with a weak D call TRBD1 (5 bases). Germline CDR1 SGHRS, CDR2 YFSETQ. This CDR3 has 14 residues. V was trimmed by 4 bases and J by 4 bases, leaving 15 bases between them. This chain's CDR3 is CASSRPDAGYEQYF. CDR3 nucleotide sequence: TGCGCCAGCAGCCGCCCCGACGCAGGGTACGAGCAGTACTTC. The full variable domain, rest sourced from reference TRBV5-1 and TRBJ2-7, is KAGVTQTPRYLIKTRGQQVTLSCSPISGHRSVSWYQQTPGQGLQFLFEYFSETQRNKGNFPGRFSGRQFSNSRSEMNVSTLELGDSALYLCASSRPDAGYEQYFGPGTRLTVT.

The table lists this clonotype with many counts. The chain has TRBV4-3 and TRBJ2-3; tentative D call: TRBD2 (5 bases). V shed 0 bases and J shed 0 bases, with 10 bases lying between them. Germline lookup yields CDR1 LGHNA and CDR2 YSLEER. The CDR3 totals 16 residues. CDR3 bases: TGCGCCAGCAGCCAAGATAGACGGGGTAGCACAGATACGCAGTATTTT. It encodes CASSQDRRGSTDTQYF.

This chain connects TRBV29-1 to TRBJ2-2; 11 positions agree with TRBD1. J gave up 0 bases and V 5 bases, and 17 bases lay outside the gene matches. Germline V gene data show CDR1 as SQVTM and CDR2 as ANQGSEA. The length of the CDR3 is 20 residues. CDR3 sequence reads: CSVPLTPFPGQGANTGELFF. In DNA, the CDR3 is TGCAGCGTTCCGCTTACCCCTTTCCCGGGACAGGGGGCGAACACCGGGGAGCTGTTTTTT.

The gene calls are TRBV7-9 and TRBJ1-4, with a weak D call TRBD1 (6 bases). The CDR3 loop spans 13 amino acids. The V gene's germline CDR1 is SEHNR and CDR2 FQNEAQ (reference sequence). CDR3: CAGGFATNEKLFF. CDR3 bases: TGTGCAGGGGGATTTGCAACTAATGAAAAACTGTTTTTT.

This clonotype was detected many times. The V call is TRBV4-3, the J call TRBJ2-3; 7 positions match TRBD1. CDR1 and CDR2 (germline): LGHNA, YSLEER. J lost 0 bases, V lost 0 bases, and 6 bases had no gene match. The CDR3 length is 17 residues. The CDR3 nucleotides read TGCGCCAGCAGCCAAGATCGGGTGACAGGGAGCACAGATACGCAGTATTTT. Translated, it gives CASSQDRVTGSTDTQYF.

J is TRBJ2-1 and V is TRBV14; 8 bases align to TRBD2. Trimming at V came to 4 bases and at J to 1 base, leaving 15 bases not matched to a gene. The CDR3 loop spans 19 amino acids. Germline V gene sequence: CDR1 SGHDN, CDR2 FVKESK. The DNA of the CDR3 is TGTGCCAGCAGCCCCCCCCCGCGGGGGGCCATTTCTTCCTACAATGAGCAGTTCTTC. Its protein product is CASSPPPRGAISSYNEQFF.